What follows are 24 T cell receptor beta chains derived from one specimen sequenced in a study of T cell responses to AZD1222 COVID-19 vaccine. Profiled with immunoSEQ multiplex PCR; TCRdb holds only in-frame clones, not every one. The sample contains 110,000 to 150,000 clones, about 94% of which appear only once. This specimen consisted of peripheral blood, obtained on day 0 of AZD1222 vaccination. All receptors come from an adult in good health.

The J gene is TRBJ1-3, the V gene TRBV12-3 or TRBV12-4; D gene ambiguous. Trimming took off 2 bases at V and 6 bases at J, with 2 bases between the two ends. The CDR3 sequence is 11 residues long. CDR3 region: CASSLSNTIYF. The CDR3 bases are TGTGCCAGCAGTTTATCAAACACCATATATTTT.

With respect to this clone: The identical CDR3 is also encoded by other nucleotide sequences in the sample. This rearrangement joins TRBV11-2 to TRBJ1-1; no clear D gene. The CDR3 is 15 residues long. Germline V gene sequence: CDR1 SGHAT, CDR2 FQNNGV. The V end lost 5 bases, the J end lost 0 bases, and 13 bases lay between the germline ends. DNA of the CDR3: TGTGCCAGCAGCCCCCGGAGGGTTATGAACACTGAAGCTTTCTTT. Protein sequence: CASSPRRVMNTEAFF.

This clone was recorded only once. V usage is TRBV2 and J usage is TRBJ1-4; TRBD1 is a possible D gene (6 bases). The V gene lost 0 bases and the J gene lost 7 bases, with 12 bases spanning the gap. The CDR3 is 15 amino acids. The germline V gene has CDR1 SNHLY and CDR2 FYNNEI. The CDR3 nucleotides are TGTGCCAGCAGTGAAGCGCTTCAGGGGACTGAAAAACTGTTTTTT. This gives the protein CASSEALQGTEKLFF. Full variable domain (rest looked up from reference TRBV2 and TRBJ1-4): EPEVTQTPSHQVTQMGQEVILRCVPISNHLYFYWYRQILGQKVEFLVSFYNNEISEKSEIFDDQFSVERPDGSNFTLKIRSTKLEDSAMYFCASSEALQGTEKLFFGSGTQLSVL.

The DNA of the CDR3 is TGCGCCAGCAGTCAGATAGCGGGAGCCGAACTAGCCAAAAACATTCAGTACTTC. Encoded protein: CASSQIAGAELAKNIQYF. The chain uses TRBV10-2 and TRBJ2-4, with 9 bases lining up with TRBD2. V trimming: 5 bases; J trimming: 0 bases; junction bases outside the gene matches: 11. Per the germline V gene, CDR1 is WSHSY and CDR2 is SAAADI. The CDR3 spans 18 residues.

The J gene is TRBJ2-2, the V gene TRBV6-5, with D uncertain. The length of the CDR3 is 13 residues. V was shortened by 2 bases and J by 4 bases, with 5 bases between the two germline ends. CDR1 MNHEY and CDR2 SVGAGI come from the germline V gene. For the CDR3, the DNA is TGTGCCAGCAGTTACCCTGGCACCGGGGAGCTGTTTTTT. This translates into CASSYPGTGELFF.

The rearrangement uses TRBV30 and TRBJ1-1; D is unresolved. The germline gives CDR1 GTSNPN, CDR2 SVGIG (reference sequence). The CDR3 runs to 12 residues. V gave up 4 bases and J gave up 4 bases, with 10 bases separating them. CDR3 protein: CAWNRLGTEAFF. DNA for the CDR3: TGTGCCTGGAATCGACTGGGCACTGAAGCTTTCTTT. The complete variable domain, with remaining parts taken from reference TRBV30 and TRBJ1-1, reads SQTIHQWPATLVQPVGSPLSLECTVEGTSNPNLYWYRQAAGRGLQLLFYSVGIGQISSEVPQNLSASRPQDRQFILSSKKLLLSDSGFYLCAWNRLGTEAFFGQGTRLTVV.

V usage is TRBV10-1 and J usage is TRBJ2-7; 9 bases agree with TRBD2. V lost 3 bases, J lost 7 bases, and 7 bases stayed unmatched. The CDR3 consists of 14 residues. Germline assignment: CDR1 WNHNN and CDR2 SYGVQD (reference sequence). CDR3 residues: CASSDSGSRDEQYF. CDR3 nucleotide sequence: TGCGCCAGCAGTGATAGCGGGAGCCGGGATGAGCAGTACTTC.

V is TRBV12-3 or TRBV12-4 and J is TRBJ2-7, with D possibly being TRBD1 (5 bases). V was clipped by 6 bases and J by 8 bases, with 17 bases between them. This CDR3 has 13 residues. The CDR3 reads CASSFQQVPQQYF. Written as DNA, the CDR3 is TGTGCCAGCAGCTTCCAACAGGTTCCCCAGCAGTACTTC.

The chain couples TRBV28 to TRBJ1-2, with a possible D match to TRBD1 (6 bases). Germline CDR1 and CDR2: MDHEN and SYDVKM. CDR3 length equals 13 residues. Trimming stripped 6 bases from V and 7 bases from J, with 15 bases between. The CDR3 here is CASRLGRGGGYTF. The CDR3 bases are TGTGCCAGCAGGCTCGGGAGGGGGGGTGGCTACACCTTC.

The CDR3 DNA reads as TGTGCCTGCGTCGACCGCTATCCGGCCGGGGAGCTGTTTTTT. Protein product: CACVDRYPAGELFF. The chain combines TRBV30 with TRBJ2-2; the D is unclear. The CDR3 is 14 residues long. The ends were cut back, 6 bases at V and 6 bases at J, with 17 bases in the middle. Germline V gene sequence: CDR1 GTSNPN, CDR2 SVGIG (reference sequence).

The rearrangement links TRBV19 to TRBJ2-5, with D possibly being TRBD1 or TRBD2 (6 bases each). Per germline, CDR1 LNHDA and CDR2 SQIVND (reference sequence). The CDR3 is 22 residues long. V was trimmed by 1 base and J by 0 bases, leaving 30 bases between them. CDR3 bases: TGTGCCAGTAGTATAGCCCTGACAGGTAGCCGGCTCGGGGGCCGTGACCAAGAGACCCAGTACTTC. It specifies CASSIALTGSRLGGRDQETQYF. Supplemented by reference TRBV19 and TRBJ2-5, the full variable domain reads DGGITQSPKYLFRKEGQNVTLSCEQNLNHDAMYWYRQDPGQGLRLIYYSQIVNDFQKGDIAEGYSVSREKKESFPLTVTSAQKNPTAFYLCASSIALTGSRLGGRDQETQYFGPGTRLLVL.

This sequence joins TRBV11-2 and TRBJ1-1; no definite D call. Trimming left V 5 bases short and J 1 base short, with 11 bases between. This CDR3 spans 14 amino acids. From germline, CDR1 is SGHAT and CDR2 FQNNGV. The CDR3 protein is CASSLRTGNTEAFF. CDR3 sequence (DNA): TGTGCCAGCAGCCTCCGGACGGGGAACACTGAAGCTTTCTTT.

The chain recombines TRBV2 with TRBJ2-3, with D perhaps TRBD1 or TRBD2 (5 bases each). V lost 7 bases to trimming and J lost 0 bases, with 14 bases between them. The CDR3 is 15 residues long. Per the germline V gene, CDR1 is SNHLY and CDR2 is FYNNEI. CDR3 DNA sequence: TGTGCCAGCATGGGGAACGGGGCAAGCACAGATACGCAGTATTTT. It translates to CASMGNGASTDTQYF.

The genes are TRBV19 and TRBJ1-2; TRBD1 matches at 7 bases. Trimming took 6 bases from V and 2 from J; bases not matched to a gene: 6. Germline V gene data show CDR1 as LNHDA and CDR2 as SQIVND (reference sequence). CDR3 length equals 14 residues. In DNA, the CDR3 is TGTGCCAGTAGCGGGACAGTTCTAAACTATGGCTACACCTTC. This codes for CASSGTVLNYGYTF. Variable domain in full (rest from reference TRBV19 and TRBJ1-2): DGGITQSPKYLFRKEGQNVTLSCEQNLNHDAMYWYRQDPGQGLRLIYYSQIVNDFQKGDIAEGYSVSREKKESFPLTVTSAQKNPTAFYLCASSGTVLNYGYTFGSGTRLTVV.

The chain couples TRBV11-2 to TRBJ1-1, with TRBD1 as a possible D gene (5 bases). Germline V gene data show CDR1 as SGHAT and CDR2 as FQNNGV. V lost 5 bases, J lost 1 base, and 8 bases lay in between. The CDR3 contains 13 residues. As DNA, the CDR3 is TGTGCCAGCAGCCGACAGCGGAACACTGAAGCTTTCTTT. It specifies CASSRQRNTEAFF. Based on the CDR3 plus reference TRBV11-2 and TRBJ1-1, the full variable domain is EAGVAQSPRYKIIEKRQSVAFWCNPISGHATLYWYQQILGQGPKLLIQFQNNGVVDDSQLPKDRFSAERLKGVDSTLKIQPAKLEDSAVYLCASSRQRNTEAFFGQGTRLTVV.

This chain links TRBV3-1 (or the pseudogene TRBV3-2) with TRBJ1-4; unclear D gene. The V and J ends lost 7 bases and 9 bases respectively, with 15 bases between them. Germline loops: CDR1 LGHDT, CDR2 YNNKEL (reference sequence). The CDR3 is 13 amino acids. CDR3 in amino acids: CASKEGGGQKLFF. Written as DNA, the CDR3 is TGTGCCAGCAAGGAAGGAGGAGGTCAAAAACTGTTTTTT.

The rearrangement links TRBV28 to TRBJ2-5; TRBD1 matches at 9 bases. The CDR3 sequence is 15 residues long. Germline V CDR1 and CDR2: MDHEN, SYDVKM. Unmatched junction bases numbered 8, after V lost 5 bases and J lost 4 bases. The CDR3 DNA reads TGTGCCAGCAGTGCCCGACAGGGGGTAGGAGAGACCCAGTACTTC. Protein: CASSARQGVGETQYF.

This chain links TRBV6-5 with TRBJ1-6; no clear D. Trimming left V 5 bases short and J 9 bases short, with 14 bases between. Germline V gene lookup returns CDR1 MNHEY and CDR2 SVGAGI. The CDR3 covers 14 residues. CDR3 DNA: TGTGCCAGCAGTCCCCACAGACTTGCTTCACCCCTCCACTTT. It codes for CASSPHRLASPLHF.

The chain combines TRBV5-1 with TRBJ2-1; TRBD1 aligns across 7 bases. The germline gives CDR1 SGHRS, CDR2 YFSETQ. V was clipped by 2 bases and J by 6 bases; unmatched bases: 14. The CDR3 covers 17 residues. The CDR3 DNA is TGCGCCAGCAGCTTAATGACAGGGACACCACAGGGCAATGAGCAGTTCTTC. Its protein is CASSLMTGTPQGNEQFF.

The chain carries TRBV6-5 and TRBJ2-3; 8 bases map to TRBD2. V shed 6 bases, J shed 2 bases, and the junction held 7 bases outside the gene matches. The CDR3 extends over 15 amino acids. Germline V lookup: CDR1 MNHEY, CDR2 SVGAGI. CDR3 sequence: CASRTGGVHTDTQYF. CDR3 bases: TGTGCCAGCAGAACCGGGGGGGTCCACACAGATACGCAGTATTTT.

On this clone: Lacking the conserved final phenylalanine or tryptophan, this CDR3 likely reflects a read error. The DNA is omitted, as the CDR3 cannot be located on it reliably, and the CDR3 follows TCRdb's listing. The genes are TRBV30 and TRBJ2-3. Per germline, CDR1 GTSNPN and CDR2 SVGIG (reference sequence). The CDR3 contains 13 residues when both ends are counted. The CDR3 loop reads CAWSAGRGLATTI.

This chain uses TRBV3-1 (or the pseudogene TRBV3-2) with TRBJ1-1; D is undetermined. In germline, CDR1 is LGHDT, CDR2 YNNKEL (reference sequence). This CDR3 is 11 amino acids long. Trimming took 7 bases from V and 6 from J, leaving 9 bases between them. CDR3 sequence: CASTRGPEAFF. CDR3 DNA: TGTGCCAGCACCCGCGGGCCTGAAGCTTTCTTT.

The chain joins TRBV2 to TRBJ2-3; either TRBD1 or TRBD2 may fit D (5 bases each). In germline, CDR1 is SNHLY, CDR2 FYNNEI. The V end lost 2 bases, the J end lost 0 bases, and 12 bases lay between the germline ends. The CDR3 length is 16 residues. Here the CDR3 DNA reads TGTGCCAGCAGTGAAAGGGACCTTACTAGCACAGATACGCAGTATTTT. Residues: CASSERDLTSTDTQYF. Drawing the rest from reference TRBV2 and TRBJ2-3, the complete variable domain is EPEVTQTPSHQVTQMGQEVILRCVPISNHLYFYWYRQILGQKVEFLVSFYNNEISEKSEIFDDQFSVERPDGSNFTLKIRSTKLEDSAMYFCASSERDLTSTDTQYFGPGTRLTVL.

This chain connects TRBV5-1 to TRBJ1-5; the D is unclear. Trimming removed 1 base from V and 4 bases from J, with 9 bases in between. This CDR3 has 14 residues. In germline, CDR1 is SGHRS, CDR2 YFSETQ. The CDR3 nucleotides are TGCGCCAGCAGCTTGTGGGGTGAGAATCAGCCCCAGCATTTT. It specifies CASSLWGENQPQHF.